This entry features one T cell receptor beta chain sequence. This specimen comes from a study of CD8 T cell repertoires and HIV-1 epitope variants. At the level of the study: Controls were a CMV, EBV and flu peptide pool, Ebola AY9 negative control, and no-peptide well.

The repertoire was sequenced with immunoSEQ multiplex PCR; TCRdb's copy has only in-frame clones and lacks some. The table includes under 100,000 clones, roughly four fifths detected once. CDR1 and CDR2 from the germline V gene are SGHNT and YYREEE (reference sequence). The CDR3 runs to 16 residues. Trimming at V came to 0 bases and at J to 4 bases, leaving 10 bases not matched to a gene. The receptor comes from a male donor with HIV. The sample consisted of uncultured baseline CD8+ T cells from peripheral blood mononuclear cells (PBMCs). The chain combines TRBV5-4 with TRBJ2-7, with 7 bases that match TRBD1. This CDR3 reads CASSLAKGATGYEQYF. CDR3 nucleotides: TGTGCCAGCAGCTTGGCGAAGGGGGCCACGGGTTACGAGCAGTACTTC.